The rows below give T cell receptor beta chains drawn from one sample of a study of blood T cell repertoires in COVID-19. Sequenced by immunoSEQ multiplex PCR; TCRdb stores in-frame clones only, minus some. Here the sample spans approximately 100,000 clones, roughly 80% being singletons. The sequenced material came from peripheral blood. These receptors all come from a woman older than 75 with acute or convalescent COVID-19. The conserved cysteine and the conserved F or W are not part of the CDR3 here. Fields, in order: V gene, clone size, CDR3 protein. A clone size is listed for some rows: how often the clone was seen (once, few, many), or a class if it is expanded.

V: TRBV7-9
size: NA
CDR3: ASSHSGGAGGTDTQY

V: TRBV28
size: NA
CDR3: ASSLVDRRNSPLH

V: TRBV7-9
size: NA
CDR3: ASSLALTAQETQY

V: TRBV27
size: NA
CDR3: ASSVDGRGDTQY

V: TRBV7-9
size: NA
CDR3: ASSFPDRSSQPQH

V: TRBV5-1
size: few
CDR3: ASSSDRTLYGYT

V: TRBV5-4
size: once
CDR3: ASTLQGSYGYT

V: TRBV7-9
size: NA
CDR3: ASSLSRTKASHGYT

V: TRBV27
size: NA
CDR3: ATRVSNKNIQY

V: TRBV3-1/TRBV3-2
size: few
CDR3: ASSQDFTATYEQY

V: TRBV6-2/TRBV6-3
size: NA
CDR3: ASSSWGEQPQH

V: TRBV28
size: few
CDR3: ASSAPGQKGTEAF

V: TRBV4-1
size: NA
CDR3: ASSQRGDDRGGGYT

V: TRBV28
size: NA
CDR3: ASSSPENYYGYT

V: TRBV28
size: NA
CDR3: ASSLFNQGASGANVLT

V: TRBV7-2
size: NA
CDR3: ASSLGRVGELF

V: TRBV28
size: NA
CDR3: ASRLYMNTEAF

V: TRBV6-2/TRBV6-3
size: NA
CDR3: ASSYSKGAHGYT

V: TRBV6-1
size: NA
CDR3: ASSDGTGNAEAF

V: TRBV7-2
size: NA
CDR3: ASSLDRGNEKLF

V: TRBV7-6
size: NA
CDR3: ASSSGQGGSGNTIY

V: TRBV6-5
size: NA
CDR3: ASSYARPNSPLH

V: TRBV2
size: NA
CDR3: ASMRDTKETQY

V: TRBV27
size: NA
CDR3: ASSLGSSGGAGRNTQY

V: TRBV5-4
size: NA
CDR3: ASSLGRLGHT

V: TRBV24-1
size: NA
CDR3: ATSDSSTETQY

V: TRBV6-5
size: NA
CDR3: ASSRTGGDGYT

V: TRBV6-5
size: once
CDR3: ASTVDRGNYGYT

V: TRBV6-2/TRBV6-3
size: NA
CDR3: ASSGRNYGYT

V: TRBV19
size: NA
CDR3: ASNRPGINTEAF

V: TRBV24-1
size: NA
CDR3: ATSDGSYEELF

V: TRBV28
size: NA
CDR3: ASRKQGRPWGDTQY

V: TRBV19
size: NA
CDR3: ASSVGLSRGYNSPLH

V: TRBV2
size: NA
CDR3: ASSEGVEVPDGNQPQH

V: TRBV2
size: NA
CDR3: ASSAPLEQF

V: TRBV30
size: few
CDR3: AWEGRGRGYT

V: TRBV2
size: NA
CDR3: ASSAQRGGSDTQY

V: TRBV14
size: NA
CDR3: ASSQRQGTRRTDTQY

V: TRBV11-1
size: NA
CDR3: ASSSYSGVTQY

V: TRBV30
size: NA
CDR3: ASTPGDASGNTIY

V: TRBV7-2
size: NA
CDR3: ASSPQGLEAF

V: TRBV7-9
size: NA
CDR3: ASSRDKNTEAF

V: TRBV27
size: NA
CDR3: ASSSQGADYGYT

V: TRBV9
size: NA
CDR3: ASSVDRARGDSVLF

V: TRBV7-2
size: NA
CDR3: ASSHRGQTYTEAF

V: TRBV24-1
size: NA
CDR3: ATSGWTSEATNPQETQY

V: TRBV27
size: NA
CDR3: ASTKQGRTDTQY

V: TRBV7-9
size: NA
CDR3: ASSLVRGTDYNSPLH

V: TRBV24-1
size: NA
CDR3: ATSDPNQPQH

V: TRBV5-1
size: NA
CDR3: ASSLLGLATRNEQF

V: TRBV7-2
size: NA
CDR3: ASSTTQGATGYT

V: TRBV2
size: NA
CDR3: ASSTGTSGGRGAQY